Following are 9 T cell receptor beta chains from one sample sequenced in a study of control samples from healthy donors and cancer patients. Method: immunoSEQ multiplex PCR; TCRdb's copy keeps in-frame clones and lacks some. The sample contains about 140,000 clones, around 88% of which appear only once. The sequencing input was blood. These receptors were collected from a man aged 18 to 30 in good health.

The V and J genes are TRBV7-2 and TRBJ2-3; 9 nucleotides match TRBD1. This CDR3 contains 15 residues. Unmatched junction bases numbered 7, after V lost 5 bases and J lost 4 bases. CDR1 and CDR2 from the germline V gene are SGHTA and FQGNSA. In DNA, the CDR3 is TGTGCCAGCAGCGTTCGAGGGACAGGGTCAGATACGCAGTATTTT. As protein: CASSVRGTGSDTQYF.

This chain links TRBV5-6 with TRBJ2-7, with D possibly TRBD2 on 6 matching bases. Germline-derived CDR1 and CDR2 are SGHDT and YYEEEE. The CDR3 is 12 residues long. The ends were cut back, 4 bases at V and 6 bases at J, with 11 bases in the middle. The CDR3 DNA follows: TGTGCCAGCAGCCCAGGGACTCTCGAGCAGTACTTC. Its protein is CASSPGTLEQYF.

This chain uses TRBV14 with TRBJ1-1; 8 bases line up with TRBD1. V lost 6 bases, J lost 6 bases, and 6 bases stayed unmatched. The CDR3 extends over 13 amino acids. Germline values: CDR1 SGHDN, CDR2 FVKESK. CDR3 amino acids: CASSQLQGAEAFF. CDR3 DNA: TGTGCCAGCAGTCAGTTACAGGGGGCTGAAGCTTTCTTT.

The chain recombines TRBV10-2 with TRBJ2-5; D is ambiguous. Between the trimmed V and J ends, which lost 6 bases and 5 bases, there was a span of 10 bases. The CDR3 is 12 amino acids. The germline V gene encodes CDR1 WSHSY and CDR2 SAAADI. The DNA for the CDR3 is TGCGCCAGCAGCCTCCGAAGGGAGACCCAGTACTTC. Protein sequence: CASSLRRETQYF.

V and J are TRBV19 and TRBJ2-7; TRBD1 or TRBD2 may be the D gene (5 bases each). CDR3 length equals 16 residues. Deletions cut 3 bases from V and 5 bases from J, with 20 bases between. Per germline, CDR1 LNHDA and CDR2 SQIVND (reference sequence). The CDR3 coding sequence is TGTGCCAGTAGTATCGGGGCCCGGGGACGTCTGCACGAGCAGTACTTC. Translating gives CASSIGARGRLHEQYF.

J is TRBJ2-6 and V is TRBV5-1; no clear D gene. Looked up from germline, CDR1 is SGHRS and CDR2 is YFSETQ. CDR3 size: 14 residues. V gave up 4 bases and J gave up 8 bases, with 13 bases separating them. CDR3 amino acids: CASSRDPGPNVLTF. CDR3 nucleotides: TGCGCCAGCAGCCGAGACCCGGGTCCCAACGTCCTGACTTTC. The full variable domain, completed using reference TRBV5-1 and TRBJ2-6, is KAGVTQTPRYLIKTRGQQVTLSCSPISGHRSVSWYQQTPGQGLQFLFEYFSETQRNKGNFPGRFSGRQFSNSRSEMNVSTLELGDSALYLCASSRDPGPNVLTFGAGSRLTVL.

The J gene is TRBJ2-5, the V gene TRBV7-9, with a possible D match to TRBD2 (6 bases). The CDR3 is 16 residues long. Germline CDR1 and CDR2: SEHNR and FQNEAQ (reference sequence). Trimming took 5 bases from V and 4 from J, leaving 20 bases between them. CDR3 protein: CASSDLPGGTGETQYF. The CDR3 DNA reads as TGTGCCAGCAGCGACCTCCCTGGGGGGACGGGAGAGACCCAGTACTTC.

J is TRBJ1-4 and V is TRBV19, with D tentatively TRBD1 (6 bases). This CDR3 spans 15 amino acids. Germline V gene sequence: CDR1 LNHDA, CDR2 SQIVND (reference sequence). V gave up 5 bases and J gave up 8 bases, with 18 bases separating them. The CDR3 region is CASSSRTDQEEKLFF. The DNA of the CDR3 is TGTGCCAGTAGTTCACGGACAGACCAAGAAGAAAAACTGTTTTTT.

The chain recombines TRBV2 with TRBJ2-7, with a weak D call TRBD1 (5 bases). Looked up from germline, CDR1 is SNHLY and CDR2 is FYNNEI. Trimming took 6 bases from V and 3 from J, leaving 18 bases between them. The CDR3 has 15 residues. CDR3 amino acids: CASSRKWQGDYEQYF. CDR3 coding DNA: TGTGCCAGCAGCCGAAAGTGGCAGGGCGACTACGAGCAGTACTTC. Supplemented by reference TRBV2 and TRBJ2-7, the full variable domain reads EPEVTQTPSHQVTQMGQEVILRCVPISNHLYFYWYRQILGQKVEFLVSFYNNEISEKSEIFDDQFSVERPDGSNFTLKIRSTKLEDSAMYFCASSRKWQGDYEQYFGPGTRLTVT.